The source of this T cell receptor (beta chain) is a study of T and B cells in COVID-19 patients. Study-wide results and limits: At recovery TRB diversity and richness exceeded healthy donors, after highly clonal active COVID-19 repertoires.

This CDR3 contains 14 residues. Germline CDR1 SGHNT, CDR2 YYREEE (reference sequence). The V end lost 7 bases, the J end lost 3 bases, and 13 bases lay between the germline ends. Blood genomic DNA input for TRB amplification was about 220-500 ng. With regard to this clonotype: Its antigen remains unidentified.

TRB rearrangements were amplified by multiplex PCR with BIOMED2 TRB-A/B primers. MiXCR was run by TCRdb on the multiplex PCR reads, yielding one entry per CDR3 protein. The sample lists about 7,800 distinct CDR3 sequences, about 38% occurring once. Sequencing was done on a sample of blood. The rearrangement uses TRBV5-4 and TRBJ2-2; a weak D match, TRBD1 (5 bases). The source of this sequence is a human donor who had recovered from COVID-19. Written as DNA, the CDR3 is TGTGCCAGCTCCGGCAGGGAATACACCGGGGAGCTGTTTTTT. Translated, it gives CASSGREYTGELFF. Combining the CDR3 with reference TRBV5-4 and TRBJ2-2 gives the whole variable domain ETGVTQSPTHLIKTRGQQVTLRCSSQSGHNTVSWYQQALGQGPQFIFQYYREEENGRGNFPPRFSGLQFPNYSSELNVNALELDDSALYLCASSGREYTGELFFGEGSRLTVL.